The 25 T cell receptor beta chains below all came from one sample that was sequenced in a study of T-cell reconstitution after alpha-beta-depleted transplantation in children. Unique molecular identifiers were incorporated when the TCRbeta library was constructed. TCRdb re-analysed the PCR reads in MiXCR, keeping a single row per CDR3 protein. The sample shows some 260,000 distinct CDR3 sequences, about 24% of them seen only once. This specimen consisted of PBMCs, mostly from graft donor cells, obtained 360 days after TCRalphabeta/CD19-depleted stem cell transplant. The receptors come from a female patient aged 2-9 years who had a stem cell transplant for congenital amegakaryocytic thrombocytopenia, so the T cells may come from the graft donor.

This clonotype was observed a few times. V usage is TRBV4-2 and J usage is TRBJ1-5, with D unresolved. Germline values: CDR1 LGHNA, CDR2 YNFKEQ. The V end was cut by 1 base, the J end by 1 base, with 5 bases between. The CDR3 is made up of 14 amino acids. CDR3 sequence reads: CASSQGTSNQPQHF. The CDR3 coding sequence is TGTGCCAGCAGCCAAGGAACCAGCAATCAGCCCCAGCATTTT.

V gene TRBV12-3 or TRBV12-4 combines with J gene TRBJ2-4, with 10 bases that match TRBD1. V shed 1 base and J 7 bases; nucleotides not matched to a gene: 4. The CDR3 spans 15 residues. CDR3 region: CASSLGRTGGNIQYF. CDR3 nucleotide sequence: TGTGCCAGCAGTTTAGGGCGGACAGGGGGGAACATTCAGTACTTC.

The rearrangement uses TRBV6-5 and TRBJ2-7; TRBD2 agrees at 7 bases. The CDR3 loop spans 16 amino acids. Germline V CDR1 and CDR2: MNHEY, SVGAGI. J gave up 5 bases and V 0 bases, and 10 bases lay outside the gene matches. The CDR3 protein is CASSYSIGGSLNEQYF. DNA of the CDR3: TGTGCCAGCAGTTACTCGATTGGCGGGAGTCTGAACGAGCAGTACTTC.

This clonotype came up a few times. In DNA, the CDR3 is TGTGCCAGCAGTTTTGCGTCGGGCGATAATCAGCCCCAGCATTTT. Its translation: CASSFASGDNQPQHF. This chain links TRBV27 with TRBJ1-5; D is undetermined. Germline V gene sequence: CDR1 MNHEY, CDR2 SMNVEV (reference sequence). CDR3 length: 15 residues. Deletions cut 3 bases from V and 4 bases from J, with 13 bases between.

V is TRBV10-3 and J is TRBJ2-1, with D tentatively TRBD1 (5 bases). V was shortened by 10 bases and J by 6 bases, with 16 bases between the two germline ends. CDR1 and CDR2 (germline): ENHRY, SYGVKD. The length of the CDR3 is 13 residues. The CDR3 sequence: CATWSLGLNEQFF. The CDR3, as DNA: TGTGCCACCTGGAGTTTGGGGCTCAATGAGCAGTTCTTC.

The chain links TRBV20-1 to TRBJ1-2; D unclear. Trimming left V 3 bases short and J 4 bases short, with 12 bases between. CDR3 size: 13 residues. The germline V gene encodes CDR1 DFQATT and CDR2 SNEGSKA (reference sequence). The CDR3 reads CSARVVGGYGYTF. The CDR3 coding sequence is TGCAGTGCTAGGGTGGTTGGTGGCTATGGCTACACCTTC.

This clonotype was counted between two and nine times. The chain is built from TRBV7-8 and TRBJ1-1, with a possible D match to TRBD1 (5 bases). Germline CDR1 is SGHVS and CDR2 is FQNEAQ. The V gene lost 2 bases and the J gene lost 7 bases, with 17 bases spanning the gap. The CDR3 consists of 15 residues. The CDR3 nucleotides are TGTGCCAGCAGCTTATCTTCCACCGGGACGGGTGAAGCTTTCTTT. Protein sequence: CASSLSSTGTGEAFF.

This clonotype appeared a few times. This sequence joins TRBV12-3 or TRBV12-4 and TRBJ2-3; TRBD2 aligns across 10 bases. CDR3 length equals 17 residues. The V segment lost 7 bases and the J segment 5 bases; nucleotides outside the gene matches: 15. The CDR3 region has the DNA TGTGCCAGCACCCTGGGACCGGGCCTAGCGGGGGTAGATACGCAGTATTTT. Translation gives CASTLGPGLAGVDTQYF.

This clonotype was counted between two and nine times. J is TRBJ2-2 and V is TRBV18, with TRBD2 identical over 8 bases. The V and J ends lost 2 bases and 1 base, in that order; junction bases with no gene match: 12. The V gene's germline CDR1 is KGHSH and CDR2 LQKENI. This CDR3 is 19 amino acids long. The DNA for the CDR3 is TGTGCCAGCTCACCATTATCGTCAAGGCGGGGGGAGAACACCGGGGAGCTGTTTTTT. This sequence encodes CASSPLSSRRGENTGELFF.

This clonotype was seen at least ten times. This chain joins TRBV3-1 and TRBJ2-7; possibly TRBD1 or TRBD2 for D (5 bases each). This CDR3 contains 14 residues. CDR1 and CDR2 (germline): LGHDT, YNNKEL (reference sequence). Trimming removed 0 bases from V and 6 bases from J, with 12 bases in between. CDR3 nucleotide sequence: TGTGCCAGCAGCCAAGATCAATGGGGGACCGAGCAGTACTTC. Translated: CASSQDQWGTEQYF.

This clonotype was recorded a few times. The genes are TRBV4-1 and TRBJ2-5; 9 bases agree with TRBD1. The CDR3 contains 15 residues. V gave up 2 bases and J gave up 1 base; unmatched junction bases: 2. CDR1 MGHRA and CDR2 YSYEKL come from the germline V gene. The CDR3: CASSQWTGAQETQYF. Written as DNA, the CDR3 is TGCGCCAGCAGCCAATGGACAGGGGCCCAAGAGACCCAGTACTTC.

In this sample, this clonotype turned up a few times. The chain employs TRBV27 and TRBJ2-2; 7 bases agree with TRBD2. Per germline, CDR1 MNHEY and CDR2 SMNVEV (reference sequence). The CDR3 extends over 16 amino acids. V dropped 3 bases and J dropped 0; count of bases not matched to a gene: 4. The CDR3 bases are TGTGCCAGCAGTTTTTCGGGAGGCCCGAACACCGGGGAGCTGTTTTTT. Protein sequence: CASSFSGGPNTGELFF.

This clonotype appeared a few times. V and J are TRBV5-8 and TRBJ2-1, with D unresolved. Germline V gene data show CDR1 as SGHTS and CDR2 as YDEGEE. Trimming took 0 bases from V and 10 from J, leaving 8 bases between them. The CDR3 spans 12 residues. The CDR3 spells CASSLELGEQFF. The CDR3 DNA reads TGTGCCAGCAGCTTGGAGCTAGGCGAGCAGTTCTTC.

The sample holds a few counts of this clonotype. The J gene is TRBJ2-2, the V gene TRBV15, with D hard to call. V dropped 1 base and J dropped 8 bases, with 2 bases sitting between them. Per the germline V gene, CDR1 is LNHNV and CDR2 is YYDKDF (reference sequence). This CDR3 spans 11 amino acids. The CDR3 DNA reads TGTGCCACCAGCAGAGCTGGGGAGCTGTTTTTT. Translating it yields CATSRAGELFF.

The chain couples TRBV20-1 to TRBJ2-7; D not resolved. The CDR3 runs 13 residues. V lost 1 base and J lost 12, with 19 bases in between. From germline, CDR1 is DFQATT and CDR2 SNEGSKA (reference sequence). The CDR3 here is CSARAETTPGPYF. Written as DNA, the CDR3 is TGCAGTGCTAGAGCTGAGACCACTCCAGGCCCGTACTTC.

This clonotype has only a few counts. This chain joins TRBV12-3 or TRBV12-4 and TRBJ1-2; D remains unclear. V was clipped by 3 bases and J by 2 bases, with 13 bases between them. This CDR3 spans 15 amino acids. For the CDR3, the DNA is TGTGCCAGCAGTTTTGGGTTCCGAGACAACTATGGCTACACCTTC. Its translation is CASSFGFRDNYGYTF.

There are many counts of this clonotype. The chain recombines TRBV20-1 with TRBJ1-5, with D unresolved. The length of the CDR3 is 13 residues. With 1 base removed from V and 9 bases from J, the gap between germline ends came to 13 bases. Germline CDR1 and CDR2: DFQATT and SNEGSKA (reference sequence). The DNA for the CDR3 is TGCAGTGCTAGAGGAACGGACTTTGGGCCCCAGCATTTT. Its protein is CSARGTDFGPQHF.

The J gene is TRBJ2-2, the V gene TRBV12-3 or TRBV12-4; D may correspond to TRBD1 or TRBD2 (5 bases each). V gave up 7 bases and J gave up 6 bases, with 15 bases separating them. The CDR3 sequence is 14 residues long. CDR3: CASIRTWDPGELFF. The CDR3 region has the DNA TGTGCCAGCATTCGCACTTGGGACCCCGGGGAGCTGTTTTTT.

This clonotype was seen more than once but under ten times. The rearrangement links TRBV12-3 or TRBV12-4 to TRBJ2-7; D is tentatively TRBD1 or TRBD2 (6 bases each). The CDR3 sequence is 14 residues long. The V end lost 7 bases, the J end lost 4 bases, and 17 bases lay between the germline ends. CDR3 protein: CASTRQAGRYEQYF. In DNA, the CDR3 is TGTGCCAGCACCCGACAGGCAGGGAGGTACGAGCAGTACTTC.

This chain connects TRBV30 to TRBJ2-1; the D gene is possibly TRBD1 (6 bases). The germline V gene encodes CDR1 GTSNPN and CDR2 SVGIG (reference sequence). V was shortened by 5 bases and J by 5 bases, with 16 bases between the two germline ends. The CDR3 is made up of 14 amino acids. The CDR3 DNA reads TGTGCCTGGGGGGGCTGGGGCAGGCACAATGAGCAGTTCTTC. It codes for CAWGGWGRHNEQFF.

This clonotype has more than one count but fewer than ten. The chain employs TRBV2 and TRBJ2-7; D gene unclear. Per the germline V gene, CDR1 is SNHLY and CDR2 is FYNNEI. Deletions cut 4 bases from V and 4 bases from J, with 17 bases between. This CDR3 region has 15 residues. The DNA for the CDR3 is TGTGCCAGCAGTGCACGACCTCTTGGCGGTTACGAGCAGTACTTC. Translated, it gives CASSARPLGGYEQYF.

The gene calls are TRBV6-6 and TRBJ1-5; D possibly corresponds to TRBD1 (6 bases). The CDR3 runs 13 residues. CDR1 MNHNY and CDR2 SVGAGI come from the germline V gene (reference sequence). V dropped 7 bases and J dropped 4 bases, with 11 bases sitting between them. In nucleotides, the CDR3 is TGTGCCAGCATCGGACAGTCAAATCAGCCCCAGCATTTT. This sequence encodes CASIGQSNQPQHF.

This clonotype was observed many times. The chain is built from TRBV12-3 or TRBV12-4 and TRBJ2-7; D gene unclear. V was shortened by 2 bases and J by 6 bases, with 8 bases between the two germline ends. This CDR3 is 12 amino acids long. The CDR3 DNA reads as TGTGCCAGCAGTTTACTCTACCGCGAGCAGTACTTC. Its translation is CASSLLYREQYF.

The genes are TRBV20-1 and TRBJ2-7; 8 bases map to TRBD2. CDR1 is DFQATT and CDR2 is SNEGSKA in the germline V gene (reference sequence). The CDR3 runs to 15 residues. The CDR3 sequence: CSAGGGRETPYEQYF. As DNA, the CDR3 is TGCAGCGCCGGGGGGGGGCGGGAGACACCCTACGAGCAGTACTTC.

The genes are TRBV7-9 and TRBJ2-7; perhaps TRBD1 as D (6 bases). The CDR3 loop spans 17 amino acids. V gave up 5 bases and J gave up 3 bases, with 23 bases separating them. CDR1 is SEHNR, CDR2 FQNEAQ, per germline (reference sequence). The CDR3 protein is CASSILEATPDSYEQYF. The CDR3, as DNA: TGTGCCAGCAGCATACTAGAGGCCACACCGGACAGCTACGAGCAGTACTTC.